The 16 T cell receptor beta chains below all came from one sample that was sequenced in a study of Ad26.COV2.S vaccination and SARS-CoV-2 variants. Profiling relied on immunoSEQ multiplex PCR, and the TCRdb table lists in-frame clones only, not all of them. The sample has 350,000 to 500,000 clones, over 75% seen once. Treatment denoted: approximately 18 received Ad26.COV2.S at low or high dose, single or two shots; roughly five received placebo; per-sample allocation not given. Samples were taken on day 63 after the first vaccine or placebo injection. The sample in question was peripheral blood, obtained in a trial of Ad26.COV2.S vaccine versus placebo. Receptors were obtained from a person aged 18-60 years who received the Ad26.COV2.S COVID-19 vaccine or a placebo.

The chain is built from TRBV29-1 and TRBJ1-1; 10 bases agree with TRBD1. CDR3 length: 11 amino acids. Looked up from germline, CDR1 is SQVTM and CDR2 is ANQGSEA. The junction had 5 bases not matched to a gene; V was cut back by 8 bases and J by 8 bases. The CDR3 DNA follows: TGCAGCTATGACAGGGGGCGGGAAGCTTTCTTT. Its protein product is CSYDRGREAFF.

The V gene is TRBV6-1, the J gene TRBJ2-5; D is uncertain. CDR1 MNHNS and CDR2 SASEGT come from the germline V gene. The CDR3 has 16 amino acids. V was shortened by 0 bases and J by 5 bases, with 16 bases between the two germline ends. The CDR3 spells CASSEALGPGQETQYF. DNA for the CDR3: TGTGCCAGCAGTGAAGCGCTTGGTCCTGGCCAGGAGACCCAGTACTTC.

This CDR3 is CASSQAMARWGEKLFF. As DNA, the CDR3 is TGCGCCAGCAGCCAAGCCATGGCAAGGTGGGGTGAAAAACTGTTTTTT. The chain employs TRBV4-1 and TRBJ1-4; D is ambiguous. The germline V gene encodes CDR1 MGHRA and CDR2 YSYEKL. The CDR3 consists of 16 residues. The ends were cut back, 1 base at V and 7 bases at J, with 16 bases in the middle.

CDR3 in amino acids: CAISRGQARAGRNTEAFF. The CDR3 DNA reads as TGTGCCATCAGTCGGGGACAGGCCAGGGCAGGGAGGAACACTGAAGCTTTCTTT. The chain employs TRBV10-3 and TRBJ1-1; TRBD1 aligns across 8 bases. The CDR3 runs 18 residues. From germline, CDR1 is ENHRY and CDR2 SYGVKD. V shed 5 bases and J 1 base; nucleotides not matched to a gene: 15.

The count of this clone is one. This chain uses TRBV4-1 with TRBJ2-7; TRBD1 matches 9 bases. Trimming removed 3 bases from V and 2 bases from J; junction bases left unmatched: 11. Germline CDR1 MGHRA, CDR2 YSYEKL. CDR3 size: 17 residues. Here the CDR3 reads CASSHPPWDRDPYEQYF. The CDR3 nucleotides are TGCGCCAGCAGCCATCCCCCCTGGGACAGGGACCCCTACGAGCAGTACTTC.

The chain carries TRBV7-8 and TRBJ2-5; a possible D gene is TRBD1 (6 bases). The CDR3 spans 16 residues. V was cut by 5 bases and J by 1 base, with 17 bases left in between. Germline CDR1 SGHVS, CDR2 FQNEAQ. The CDR3 nucleotides read TGTGCCAGCAGCGTTAAAGCAAGACAGGTCCAAGAGACCCAGTACTTC. Translating gives CASSVKARQVQETQYF.

This rearrangement joins TRBV7-9 to TRBJ1-2, with 7 bases that match TRBD1. V dropped 5 bases and J dropped 2; count of bases not matched to a gene: 8. Per the germline V gene, CDR1 is SEHNR and CDR2 is FQNEAQ (reference sequence). This CDR3 spans 15 amino acids. The CDR3, as DNA: TGTGCCAGCAGCCATCTCCGGGACAGAAACTATGGCTACACCTTC. Protein: CASSHLRDRNYGYTF.

As regards this clone: One end of the junction does not line up with germline, which may come from a read error. This chain connects TRBV27 to TRBJ2-3, with D perhaps assigned TRBD1 or TRBD2 (5 bases each). CDR3 length: 15 amino acids. Germline lookup yields CDR1 MNHEY and CDR2 SMNVEV (reference sequence). The CDR3 loop is CASSLSGRGTGTQYF. CDR3 coding DNA: TGTGCCAGCAGTTTATCTGGTCGGGGTACAGGTACGCAGTATTTT.

The rearrangement links TRBV28 to TRBJ1-4, with TRBD1 as a possible D gene (6 bases). The germline CDR1 and CDR2 sequences are MDHEN and SYDVKM. The CDR3 has 14 amino acids. V was pared by 2 bases and J by 13 bases, with 17 bases between. The DNA of the CDR3 is TGTGCCAGCAGTTTAGGTGTCACGCCCAGGGGACTGTTTTTT. Translated, it gives CASSLGVTPRGLFF.

V and J are TRBV29-1 and TRBJ2-1, with 8 bases identical to TRBD1. The CDR3 is 9 amino acids. The germline CDR1 and CDR2 sequences are SQVTM and ANQGSEA. The J segment lost 12 bases and the V segment lost 7 bases, leaving 2 bases of the junction unmatched. The CDR3 region has the DNA TGCAGCGCGGGGACAGGGCAGTTCTTC. As protein: CSAGTGQFF.

The rearrangement joins TRBV9 to TRBJ2-2; the D is unclear. V lost 8 bases and J lost 3, with 11 bases in between. This CDR3 has 13 amino acids. The germline V gene encodes CDR1 SGDLS and CDR2 YYNGEE. In nucleotides, the CDR3 is TGTGCCAGTAACAGTGGGGACACCGGGGAGCTGTTTTTT. Its translation: CASNSGDTGELFF.

The V and J genes are TRBV6-5 and TRBJ1-2; D gene unclear. CDR1 is MNHEY and CDR2 is SVGAGI in the germline V gene. The CDR3 is 12 residues long. V lost 0 bases to trimming and J lost 7 bases, with 6 bases between them. CDR3 region: CASSYSGVGYTF. Here the CDR3 DNA reads TGTGCCAGCAGTTACTCTGGGGTTGGCTACACCTTC.

CDR3 amino acids: CASSQGGDTSPGANVLTF. The CDR3 nucleotides read TGCGCCAGCAGCCAAGGCGGGGACACAAGCCCTGGGGCCAACGTCCTGACTTTC. This chain joins TRBV4-3 and TRBJ2-6, with D perhaps matching TRBD1 or TRBD2 (6 bases each). V lost 1 base and J lost 2, with 15 bases in between. The CDR3 covers 18 residues. CDR1 is LGHNA, CDR2 YSLEER, per germline.

The V call is TRBV27, the J call TRBJ2-5, with 10 bases matching TRBD1. V shed 3 bases, J shed 3 bases, and the junction held 7 bases outside the gene matches. Germline CDR1 reads MNHEY; CDR2 reads SMNVEV (reference sequence). The CDR3 covers 16 residues. This CDR3 is CASSFRRTGGEETQYF. The CDR3 DNA reads as TGTGCCAGCAGTTTCCGCAGGACAGGGGGGGAAGAGACCCAGTACTTC.

The V gene is TRBV20-1, the J gene TRBJ2-1; D is unresolved. The CDR3 is made up of 14 amino acids. CDR1 is DFQATT and CDR2 is SNEGSKA in the germline V gene (reference sequence). Trimming took off 3 bases at V and 4 bases at J, with 13 bases between the two ends. The CDR3 DNA sequence: TGCAGTGCTAGTAGGATTTTAGGGTACAATGAGCAGTTCTTC. Translation gives CSASRILGYNEQFF.

CDR3 sequence (DNA): TGTGCCACCAGCACTAACGACAGGGGGGACAATCAGCCCCAGCATTTT. As protein: CATSTNDRGDNQPQHF. The chain joins TRBV15 to TRBJ1-5; 9 nucleotides align to TRBD1. CDR1 is LNHNV, CDR2 YYDKDF, per germline (reference sequence). The V gene end was trimmed by 4 bases and the J gene end by 3 bases; junction bases not matched to a gene: 7. The CDR3 covers 16 residues.